This T cell receptor (beta chain) was identified in a study of T cells in Graves' hyperthyroidism and ophthalmopathy. Using RNA transcripts as the source, TCR beta CDR3 regions were amplified. The TCR CDR3 first-round RT-PCR relied on the HTBI primer set. TCRdb recomputed calls from the multiplex PCR reads with MiXCR, one row per CDR3 protein. The table lists about 360,000 distinct CDR3 sequences, over 10% of them singletons. Between the trimmed V and J ends, which lost 4 bases and 5 bases, there was a span of 19 bases. The CDR3 totals 15 residues. The germline CDR1 and CDR2 sequences are SQVTM and ANQGSEA. In this sample, this clonotype turned up many times.

Sequenced input: blood. This clonotype was obtained from a woman aged 18-35 years with Graves' hyperthyroidism. The gene calls are TRBV29-1 and TRBJ2-3; either TRBD1 or TRBD2 may fit D (6 bases each). CDR3 coding DNA: TGCAGCGTTGCCGACGGACGTGAGGGGGGAGATACGCAGTATTTT. Its protein product is CSVADGREGGDTQYF.